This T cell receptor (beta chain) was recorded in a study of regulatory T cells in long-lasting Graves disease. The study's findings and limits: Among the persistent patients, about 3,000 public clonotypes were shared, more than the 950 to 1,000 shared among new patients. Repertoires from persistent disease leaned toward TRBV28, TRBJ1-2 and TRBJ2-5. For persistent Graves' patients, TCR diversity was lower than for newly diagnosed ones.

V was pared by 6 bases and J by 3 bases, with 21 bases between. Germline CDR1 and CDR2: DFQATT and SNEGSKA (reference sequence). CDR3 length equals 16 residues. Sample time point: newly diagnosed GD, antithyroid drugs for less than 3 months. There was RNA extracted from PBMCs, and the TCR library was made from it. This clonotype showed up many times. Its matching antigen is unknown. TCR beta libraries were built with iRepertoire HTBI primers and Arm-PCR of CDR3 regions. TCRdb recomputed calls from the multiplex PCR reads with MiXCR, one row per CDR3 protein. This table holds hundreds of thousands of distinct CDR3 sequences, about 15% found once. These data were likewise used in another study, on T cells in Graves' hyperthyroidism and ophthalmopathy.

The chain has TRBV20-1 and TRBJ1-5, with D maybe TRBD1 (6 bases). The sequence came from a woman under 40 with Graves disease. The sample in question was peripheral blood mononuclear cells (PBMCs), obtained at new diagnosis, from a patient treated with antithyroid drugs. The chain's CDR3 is CSAGALPGVLNQPQHF. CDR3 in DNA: TGCAGTGCCGGCGCGTTGCCAGGGGTCCTCAATCAGCCCCAGCATTTT.